The sequence of this T cell receptor (beta chain) was determined in a study of patients and donors after allogeneic stem cell transplantation. This clonotype was detected only a few times. The CDR3 is made up of 14 amino acids. V was trimmed by 0 bases and J by 1 base, leaving 6 bases between them. Germline lookup yields CDR1 SGHTA and CDR2 FQGTGA. TCRdb reanalysed the RT-PCR reads using MiXCR and keeps one entry per CDR3 protein. Of approximately 170,000 distinct CDR3 sequences listed, 24% were seen once; the top ten hold roughly 26%. Sequenced: blood, either unsorted or a sorted T cell fraction (not recorded which). This sequence joins TRBV7-3 and TRBJ1-1; D remains unclear. The sequence was obtained from a human donor who was either an allogeneic HSCT recipient or a stem cell or donor lymphocyte infusion donor (not recorded which). It is not recorded whose cells these are; they may come from a transplant donor. The CDR3: CASSLTRGNTEAFF. CDR3 nucleotides: TGTGCCAGCAGCTTAACCCGGGGGAACACTGAAGCTTTCTTT.